Following are 28 T cell receptor beta chains from one sample sequenced in a study of blood T cell repertoires in COVID-19. Sequenced by immunoSEQ multiplex PCR; TCRdb stores in-frame clones only, minus some. The repertoire consists of over 200,000 clones, with 80% to 90% occurring once and the leading ten covering more than 8%. The sequenced sample consisted of peripheral blood. These receptor sequences come from a woman in her 50s with acute or convalescent COVID-19.

The rearrangement uses TRBV27 and TRBJ2-4; TRBD2 is a possible D gene (6 bases). CDR1 is MNHEY, CDR2 SMNVEV, per germline (reference sequence). V dropped 5 bases and J dropped 2 bases, with 10 bases sitting between them. This CDR3 spans 14 amino acids. The CDR3 protein is CASSNGGPKNIQYF. Written as DNA, the CDR3 is TGTGCCAGCAGTAACGGGGGTCCCAAAAACATTCAGTACTTC.

The genes are TRBV24-1 and TRBJ2-3; maybe TRBD2 (5 bases). V was cut by 2 bases and J by 4 bases, with 30 bases left in between. CDR1 and CDR2 (germline): KGHDR, SFDVKD. This CDR3 comprises 21 residues. The CDR3 region has the DNA TGTGCCACCAGTGATTCCTTATGGGCGGGCAACACCCAACGAGGGTCAGATACGCAGTATTTT. This translates into CATSDSLWAGNTQRGSDTQYF.

CDR3 residues: CASSLRDRGDSPLHF. The CDR3 coding sequence is TGCGCCAGCAGCCTCCGGGACAGGGGTGATTCACCCCTCCACTTT. The gene calls are TRBV4-1 and TRBJ1-6, with TRBD1 matching 10 bases. The V gene end was trimmed by 4 bases and the J gene end by 8 bases; junction bases not matched to a gene: 5. This CDR3 spans 15 amino acids. Germline V gives CDR1 MGHRA, CDR2 YSYEKL.

This clone has more than one count but fewer than ten. J is TRBJ2-7 and V is TRBV19; 13 nucleotides agree with TRBD2. The CDR3 is 14 residues long. Germline CDR1 is LNHDA and CDR2 is SQIVND (reference sequence). V lost 4 bases, J lost 5 bases, and 2 bases stayed unmatched. The CDR3 loop reads CASSRTSGSDEQYF. The DNA for the CDR3 is TGTGCCAGTAGTAGGACTAGCGGGAGCGACGAGCAGTACTTC.

V usage is TRBV9 and J usage is TRBJ2-5; possibly TRBD2 for D (5 bases). Germline values: CDR1 SGDLS, CDR2 YYNGEE. The CDR3 extends over 17 amino acids. Trimming left V 0 bases short and J 3 bases short, with 18 bases between. The CDR3 nucleotides are TGTGCCAGCAGCGTAGAAGGGCTGGGAGATTTGGAAGAGACCCAGTACTTC. This sequence encodes CASSVEGLGDLEETQYF.

This chain joins TRBV9 and TRBJ2-2; possible D gene TRBD2, 6 bases. This CDR3 comprises 17 residues. V lost 4 bases and J 5 bases, leaving 21 bases between the germline ends. Per the germline V gene, CDR1 is SGDLS and CDR2 is YYNGEE. This CDR3 is CASSFASAGRWTGELFF. The CDR3 coding sequence is TGTGCCAGCAGCTTCGCAAGTGCGGGACGGTGGACCGGGGAGCTGTTTTTT.

This chain joins TRBV10-3 and TRBJ2-2; D unclear. CDR3 size: 15 residues. V lost 3 bases to trimming and J lost 0 bases, with 8 bases between them. Germline V gene lookup returns CDR1 ENHRY and CDR2 SYGVKD. CDR3 sequence: CAISETGANTGELFF. The CDR3, as DNA: TGTGCCATCAGTGAAACCGGTGCGAACACCGGGGAGCTGTTTTTT.

V and J are TRBV10-3 and TRBJ2-7; D is perhaps TRBD2 (5 bases). Trimming took 8 bases from V and 4 from J, leaving 15 bases between them. The CDR3 runs 13 residues. Germline CDR1 is ENHRY and CDR2 is SYGVKD. The CDR3: CAIWSDEGYEQYF. DNA of the CDR3: TGTGCCATCTGGAGTGACGAGGGATACGAGCAGTACTTC.

Note on this clone: The junction shows a germline mismatch at one end, possibly a read error. This chain links TRBV3-1 (or the pseudogene TRBV3-2) with TRBJ2-7; maybe TRBD2 (5 bases). The germline CDR1 and CDR2 sequences are LGHDT and YNNKEL (reference sequence). The CDR3 contains 12 residues. The CDR3 reads CASSLFRLAPSF. In DNA, the CDR3 is TGTGCCAGCAGCCTCTTCCGCCTAGCTCCGAGCTTC.

The chain joins TRBV11-2 to TRBJ2-2, with D possibly being TRBD2 (6 bases). Germline values: CDR1 SGHAT, CDR2 FQNNGV. V gave up 5 bases and J gave up 4 bases, with 14 bases separating them. The CDR3 runs 15 residues. The CDR3 reads CASSRREYSTGELFF. CDR3 coding DNA: TGTGCCAGCAGCCGGAGGGAATACAGCACCGGGGAGCTGTTTTTT.

This clone was counted a few times. The CDR3 protein is CSVQIGAGGYSEQFF. Written as DNA, the CDR3 is TGCAGCGTTCAGATTGGGGCAGGGGGCTATAGTGAGCAGTTCTTC. V usage is TRBV29-1 and J usage is TRBJ2-1; TRBD1 agrees at 8 bases. V was pared by 5 bases and J by 9 bases, with 15 bases of the junction left unmatched. Germline V lookup: CDR1 SQVTM, CDR2 ANQGSEA. The CDR3 is 15 amino acids.

The chain uses TRBV19 and TRBJ2-2; D perhaps matches TRBD1 (5 bases). Germline CDR1 is LNHDA and CDR2 is SQIVND (reference sequence). V was clipped by 6 bases and J by 7 bases, with 18 bases between them. This CDR3 region has 15 residues. The chain's CDR3 is CASSYADSVNGELFF. CDR3 DNA: TGTGCCAGTAGCTACGCAGACAGCGTCAACGGGGAGCTGTTTTTT.

The CDR3 loop reads CASSNPHNSYEQYF. DNA of the CDR3: TGTGCCAGTAGTAACCCTCACAACAGCTACGAGCAGTACTTC. The V call is TRBV19, the J call TRBJ2-7, with D uncertain. V gave up 4 bases and J gave up 3 bases, with 13 bases separating them. CDR1 and CDR2 (germline): LNHDA, SQIVND (reference sequence). The CDR3 is 14 amino acids. The full variable domain, in which reference TRBV19 and TRBJ2-7 provide the parts outside the CDR3, is DGGITQSPKYLFRKEGQNVTLSCEQNLNHDAMYWYRQDPGQGLRLIYYSQIVNDFQKGDIAEGYSVSREKKESFPLTVTSAQKNPTAFYLCASSNPHNSYEQYFGPGTRLTVT.

This clone was observed a handful of times. This sample also contains other DNA sequences that code for the same CDR3. The chain employs TRBV9 and TRBJ2-3, with TRBD2 matching 12 bases. The CDR3 is made up of 16 amino acids. Trimming removed 4 bases from V and 2 bases from J; junction bases left unmatched: 5. Germline V gene data show CDR1 as SGDLS and CDR2 as YYNGEE. DNA for the CDR3: TGTGCCAGCAGCCCGCGACTAGCGGGAGACACAGATACGCAGTATTTT. This encodes CASSPRLAGDTDTQYF. The whole variable domain, filled in from reference TRBV9 and TRBJ2-3, reads DSGVTQTPKHLITATGQRVTLRCSPRSGDLSVYWYQQSLDQGLQFLIQYYNGEERAKGNILERFSAQQFPDLHSELNLSSLELGDSALYFCASSPRLAGDTDTQYFGPGTRLTVL.

The V call is TRBV24-1, the J call TRBJ2-7; D is perhaps TRBD2 (6 bases). This CDR3 spans 15 amino acids. Trimming shortened V by 7 bases and J by 0 bases, and 15 bases separated the two germline ends. The germline V gene encodes CDR1 KGHDR and CDR2 SFDVKD. In DNA form, the CDR3 reads TGTGCCACCAGCGAAAATAGCGGAAACTCCTACGAGCAGTACTTC. It specifies CATSENSGNSYEQYF.

The chain carries TRBV3-1 (or the pseudogene TRBV3-2) and TRBJ2-3, with 9 bases fitting TRBD2. The CDR3 has 16 amino acids. After removal of 2 bases from V and 7 bases from J, the junction contained 10 bases not matched to a gene. Germline V lookup: CDR1 LGHDT, CDR2 YNNKEL (reference sequence). The CDR3 loop reads CASSQIGGRATNTQYF. Here the CDR3 DNA reads TGTGCCAGCAGCCAAATAGGCGGGAGGGCTACAAATACGCAGTATTTT.

The chain joins TRBV14 to TRBJ1-1; no reliable D call. Deletions cut 6 bases from V and 1 base from J, with 9 bases between. Germline values: CDR1 SGHDN, CDR2 FVKESK. This CDR3 is built from 13 residues. DNA of the CDR3: TGTGCCAGCAGTTTTTTCAAGAACACTGAAGCTTTCTTT. Its translation is CASSFFKNTEAFF.

This clone came up a few times. The genes are TRBV6-1 and TRBJ2-6; weak D call: TRBD2 (6 bases). The V end was cut by 3 bases, the J end by 0 bases, with 9 bases between. The CDR3 has 16 amino acids. The germline gives CDR1 MNHNS, CDR2 SASEGT. The CDR3 is CASSDWGVSGANVLTF. The CDR3 nucleotides are TGTGCCAGCAGTGACTGGGGGGTCTCTGGGGCCAACGTCCTGACTTTC.

The chain links TRBV27 to TRBJ2-2, with 11 bases lining up with TRBD1. Germline lookup yields CDR1 MNHEY and CDR2 SMNVEV (reference sequence). CDR3 length: 14 residues. J was trimmed by 6 bases and V by 7 bases; bases with no gene match: 4. CDR3 in DNA: TGTGCCAGCATGATGGACAGGGGGCCCGGGGAGCTGTTTTTT. It encodes CASMMDRGPGELFF.

The chain joins TRBV5-1 to TRBJ2-7, with D possibly being TRBD1 (5 bases). Trimming took 0 bases from V and 4 from J, leaving 8 bases between them. Per the germline V gene, CDR1 is SGHRS and CDR2 is YFSETQ. The length of the CDR3 is 13 residues. CDR3 amino acids: CASSLDRSYEQYF. The CDR3 DNA sequence: TGCGCCAGCAGCTTGGACAGGTCTTACGAGCAGTACTTC.

The chain has TRBV2 and TRBJ2-5; D is unresolved. V lost 1 base, J lost 0 bases, and 6 bases lay in between. Germline CDR1 and CDR2: SNHLY and FYNNEI. CDR3 length equals 14 residues. The CDR3 nucleotides are TGTGCCAGCAGTGAAGTTGCGTACCAAGAGACCCAGTACTTC. It specifies CASSEVAYQETQYF.

The chain has TRBV15 and TRBJ1-4, with D perhaps TRBD1 (5 bases). Trimming removed 5 bases at V and 8 bases at J, with 15 bases between. This CDR3 is built from 14 residues. The V gene's germline CDR1 is LNHNV and CDR2 YYDKDF (reference sequence). In DNA, the CDR3 is TGTGCCACCAGCTTCGTTGGGGGAGGCGAAAAACTGTTTTTT. Protein: CATSFVGGGEKLFF.

The rearrangement joins TRBV12-5 to TRBJ2-4, with 9 bases matching TRBD2. The CDR3 totals 19 residues. Per the germline V gene, CDR1 is LGHNT and CDR2 is FRNRAP. The V gene end was trimmed by 5 bases and the J gene end by 1 base; junction bases not matched to a gene: 15. The CDR3 reads CASGPEGAGGGSAKNIQYF. The CDR3 DNA reads TGTGCTAGTGGTCCGGAAGGAGCGGGGGGCGGGTCGGCCAAAAACATTCAGTACTTC.

This chain connects TRBV18 to TRBJ2-3, with 8 bases that match TRBD1. Germline lookup yields CDR1 KGHSH and CDR2 LQKENI. V dropped 2 bases and J dropped 4; count of bases not matched to a gene: 11. The CDR3 has 17 residues. The chain's CDR3 is CASSPTPGQEGADTQYF. The CDR3 region has the DNA TGTGCCAGCTCACCAACTCCGGGACAGGAGGGGGCAGATACGCAGTATTTT. Combining the CDR3 with reference TRBV18 and TRBJ2-3 gives the whole variable domain NAGVMQNPRHLVRRRGQEARLRCSPMKGHSHVYWYRQLPEEGLKFMVYLQKENIIDESGMPKERFSAEFPKEGPSILRIQQVVRGDSAAYFCASSPTPGQEGADTQYFGPGTRLTVL.

The chain recombines TRBV6-2 or TRBV6-3 with TRBJ2-1; D ambiguous. Germline assignment: CDR1 MNHEY and CDR2 SVGEGT. Trimming removed 4 bases at V and 4 bases at J, with 5 bases between. This CDR3 has 12 amino acids. The CDR3 here is CASSSGYNEQFF. The CDR3 nucleotides are TGTGCCAGCAGTTCCGGTTACAATGAGCAGTTCTTC.

This clone showed up just a few times. This chain links TRBV6-5 with TRBJ2-7; D is possibly TRBD2 (5 bases). This CDR3 is 13 amino acids long. Germline values: CDR1 MNHEY, CDR2 SVGAGI. The chain's CDR3 is CASGGRVPYEQYF. CDR3 sequence (DNA): TGTGCAAGTGGAGGAAGGGTTCCCTACGAGCAGTACTTC.

V and J are TRBV28 and TRBJ2-3; TRBD2 agrees at 12 bases. V lost 5 bases and J lost 6; bases outside the gene matches: 12. This CDR3 contains 17 residues. Germline lookup yields CDR1 MDHEN and CDR2 SYDVKM. Here the CDR3 reads CASSPLASGRAWDTQYF. For the CDR3, the DNA is TGTGCCAGCAGTCCCTTGGCTAGCGGGAGGGCATGGGATACGCAGTATTTT. Filled out from reference TRBV28 and TRBJ2-3, the complete variable domain reads DVKVTQSSRYLVKRTGEKVFLECVQDMDHENMFWYRQDPGLGLRLIYFSYDVKMKEKGDIPEGYSVSREKKERFSLILESASTNQTSMYLCASSPLASGRAWDTQYFGPGTRLTVL.

This chain connects TRBV9 to TRBJ1-6; 10 bases fit TRBD1. The CDR3 contains 16 residues. With 3 bases clipped from V and 7 bases from J, the junction kept 7 bases outside the gene matches. From germline, CDR1 is SGDLS and CDR2 YYNGEE. CDR3 coding DNA: TGTGCCAGCAGCGCTGACAGGGGGCTAGGGAATTCACCCCTCCACTTT. It encodes CASSADRGLGNSPLHF.